The 10 T cell receptor beta chains presented below share a single source sample, sequenced in a study of blood T cell repertoires in COVID-19. This table comes from immunoSEQ multiplex PCR, and its TCRdb copy is limited to in-frame clones, with some not included. The sample yields some 150,000 clones, almost 90% seen once. The sequencing sample was made of peripheral blood. The origin of the receptors is a woman aged 60-70 years with acute or convalescent COVID-19.

This clone occurred once. The chain uses TRBV5-1 and TRBJ2-7; 8 nucleotides agree with TRBD1. CDR3 length equals 15 residues. Trimming cost V 3 bases and J 2 bases; bases outside gene matches: 7. CDR1 SGHRS and CDR2 YFSETQ come from the germline V gene. The CDR3 sequence is CASSSGQGSAYEQYF. CDR3 nucleotides: TGCGCCAGCAGCTCTGGACAGGGATCGGCCTACGAGCAGTACTTC.

The V gene is TRBV7-6, the J gene TRBJ1-6; the D is unclear. The germline V gene has CDR1 SGHVS and CDR2 FNYEAQ. Trimming left V 2 bases short and J 8 bases short, with 13 bases between. This CDR3 is 15 amino acids long. CDR3 residues: CASSLTGGYDSPLHF. CDR3 coding DNA: TGTGCCAGCAGCTTAACGGGAGGGTACGATTCACCCCTCCACTTT.

This rearrangement joins TRBV4-3 to TRBJ2-7; 9 bases fit TRBD1. Germline-derived CDR1 and CDR2 are LGHNA and YSLEER. The CDR3 is 15 amino acids. V lost 5 bases, J lost 3 bases, and 8 bases stayed unmatched. The CDR3 DNA reads TGCGCCAGCAGCTATCCGGGACAGGGAGTCTACGAGCAGTACTTC. It codes for CASSYPGQGVYEQYF.

The V call is TRBV15, the J call TRBJ1-2, with D tentatively TRBD1 (5 bases). The CDR3 has 13 amino acids. In germline, CDR1 is LNHNV, CDR2 YYDKDF (reference sequence). With 4 bases removed from V and 3 bases from J, the gap between germline ends came to 9 bases. The CDR3: CATSIREDYGYTF. In DNA, the CDR3 is TGTGCCACCAGCATCAGGGAGGACTATGGCTACACCTTC.

The chain is built from TRBV6-6 and TRBJ1-1, with 8 bases lining up with TRBD1. The germline CDR1 and CDR2 sequences are MNHNY and SVGAGI (reference sequence). The CDR3 extends over 12 amino acids. The V segment lost 5 bases and the J segment 7 bases; nucleotides outside the gene matches: 3. The CDR3 protein is CASSQQGGEAFF. Written as DNA, the CDR3 is TGTGCCAGCAGTCAACAGGGGGGTGAAGCTTTCTTT.

The V call is TRBV6-5, the J call TRBJ1-2; D call uncertain. Trimming removed 0 bases at V and 4 bases at J, with 6 bases between. Germline V gives CDR1 MNHEY, CDR2 SVGAGI. This CDR3 has 13 residues. The CDR3 is CASSYSRGYGYTF. CDR3 in DNA: TGTGCCAGCAGTTACTCTAGAGGCTATGGCTACACCTTC.

The rearrangement links TRBV7-2 to TRBJ2-2; no clear D gene. Germline V gene sequence: CDR1 SGHTA, CDR2 FQGNSA. This CDR3 comprises 15 residues. V lost 5 bases and J lost 0, with 10 bases in between. As DNA, the CDR3 is TGTGCCAGCAGCCGGCAGCAGGCGAACACCGGGGAGCTGTTTTTT. Translating gives CASSRQQANTGELFF.

Written as DNA, the CDR3 is TGTGCCACCAGTGTAACTCGACAGTCTTCCCACGGGGAGCTGTTTTTT. Protein product: CATSVTRQSSHGELFF. The chain uses TRBV24-1 and TRBJ2-2; D possibly corresponds to TRBD1 (5 bases). Germline V gene data show CDR1 as KGHDR and CDR2 as SFDVKD. Trimming removed 5 bases at V and 7 bases at J, with 19 bases between. The CDR3 totals 16 residues.

The rearrangement joins TRBV20-1 to TRBJ2-2; TRBD1 aligns across 7 bases. From germline, CDR1 is DFQATT and CDR2 SNEGSKA (reference sequence). J was trimmed by 5 bases and V by 3 bases; bases with no gene match: 6. The CDR3 covers 14 residues. CDR3 residues: CSASRGLRTGELFF. The CDR3 bases are TGCAGTGCTAGTAGGGGGCTTAGAACCGGGGAGCTGTTTTTT.

The CDR3 nucleotides read TGTGCCAGCAGACGCTTCCAAGACAGGGGGGCCGAGCAGTACTTC. Amino acid sequence: CASRRFQDRGAEQYF. This rearrangement joins TRBV28 to TRBJ2-7; 9 positions agree with TRBD1. The CDR3 length is 15 residues. Germline V gene sequence: CDR1 MDHEN, CDR2 SYDVKM. J was trimmed by 6 bases and V by 6 bases; bases with no gene match: 12. The entire variable domain, with the rest obtained from reference TRBV28 and TRBJ2-7, is as follows: DVKVTQSSRYLVKRTGEKVFLECVQDMDHENMFWYRQDPGLGLRLIYFSYDVKMKEKGDIPEGYSVSREKKERFSLILESASTNQTSMYLCASRRFQDRGAEQYFGPGTRLTVT.